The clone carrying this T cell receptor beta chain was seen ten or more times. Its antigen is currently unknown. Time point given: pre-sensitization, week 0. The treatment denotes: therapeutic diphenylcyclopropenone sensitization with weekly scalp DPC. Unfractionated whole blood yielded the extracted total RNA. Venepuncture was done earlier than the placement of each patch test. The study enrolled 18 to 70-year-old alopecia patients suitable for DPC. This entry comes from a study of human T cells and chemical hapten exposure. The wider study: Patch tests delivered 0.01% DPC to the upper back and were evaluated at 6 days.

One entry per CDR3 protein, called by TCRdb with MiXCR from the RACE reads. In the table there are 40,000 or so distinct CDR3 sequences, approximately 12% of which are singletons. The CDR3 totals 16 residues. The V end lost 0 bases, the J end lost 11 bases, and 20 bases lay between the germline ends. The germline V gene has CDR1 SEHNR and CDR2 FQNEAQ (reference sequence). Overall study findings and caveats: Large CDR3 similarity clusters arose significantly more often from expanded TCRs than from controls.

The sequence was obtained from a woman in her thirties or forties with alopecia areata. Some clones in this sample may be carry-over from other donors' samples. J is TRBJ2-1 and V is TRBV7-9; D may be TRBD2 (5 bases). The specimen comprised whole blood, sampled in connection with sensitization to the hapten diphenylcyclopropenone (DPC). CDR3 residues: CASSLALGLFEGQQFF. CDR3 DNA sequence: TGTGCCAGCAGCTTAGCGCTTGGACTGTTCGAAGGGCAGCAGTTCTTC.